This entry features one T cell receptor (beta chain) sequence. The data originate from a study of blood T cell repertoires in COVID-19. As for the study in general: The United States, Italy and Spain supplied acute and convalescent COVID-19 samples.

Here immunoSEQ multiplex PCR was the method, and the copy in TCRdb shows in-frame clones only, minus some. The sample holds about 240,000 clones, around four fifths seen once. The TCR sequence derives from a woman older than 75 with COVID-19, enrolled during active disease. The sequenced material came from peripheral blood.

CDR3 nucleotides: TGTGCCAGCAGCGTGCAGGAGGTCACTGAAGCTTTCTTT. Its protein product is CASSVQEVTEAFF. V and J are TRBV2 and TRBJ1-1; no reliable D call. Trimming took 6 bases from V and 4 from J, leaving 12 bases between them. This CDR3 comprises 13 residues. CDR1 and CDR2 from the germline V gene are SNHLY and FYNNEI. Using reference TRBV2 and TRBJ1-1 for the parts outside the CDR3, the full variable domain is EPEVTQTPSHQVTQMGQEVILRCVPISNHLYFYWYRQILGQKVEFLVSFYNNEISEKSEIFDDQFSVERPDGSNFTLKIRSTKLEDSAMYFCASSVQEVTEAFFGQGTRLTVV.